This TCR beta chain was sequenced in a study of blood T cell repertoires in COVID-19 (dated by TCRdb to about 2020). Turning to the overall study: Samples covering the acute and convalescent phases of COVID-19 were provided by collaborators in the United States, Italy and Spain. HLA class I and class II types, where available, came from metadata supplied by the sample provider rather than from assay-based typing. The samples were drawn from two sources: the first 160 participants of the ongoing ImmuneRACE study, and 1,254 subjects contributed by 6 global collaborators. Deeply sampled blood TCRbeta repertoires from subjects exposed to, actively infected with, or recovered from COVID-19 were included in the dataset. The material from the prospective study consisted of cDNA or gDNA derived from T cells, B-cell-depleted T cells, or PBMCs. Sample metadata almost always included a de-identified subject ID, COVID-19 status, age in years and sex. The repertoires were released in a freely available public database meant as a resource for research on the immune response to SARS-CoV-2.

The paper as a whole reports these results and caveats: How much clinical and demographic metadata was included differed by source and by participant, and the metadata was provided uncurated.

Whole blood was collected in K2EDTA tubes by collaborating institutions according to the institutions' own protocols. For TCRbeta analysis, collaborators shipped samples as frozen whole blood, isolated PBMCs, or DNA extracted from either of those sample types. There are 17 amino acids in the CDR3, from cysteine to phenylalanine inclusive. The DNA shown is the 51-base CDR3, in frame from base 1. V has 0 bases trimmed and J has 3 bases trimmed; junction bases matching no gene number 7. Reading the germline V gene gives CDR1 SGDLS and CDR2 YYNGEE. TCRbeta CDR3 regions were amplified from genomic DNA using the immunoSEQ Assay, a bias-controlled multiplex PCR. In the authors' own workflow: Within the assay, amplification of reference gene primers was used to estimate how many nucleated cells each sample contained. To quantify the absolute abundance of each unique TCRbeta CDR3 rearrangement, sequence reads were collapsed and filtered. For each sample, productive Simpson clonality was calculated by taking the square root of Simpson's diversity index across productive rearrangements. The source is immuneACCESS, and TCRdb retained only in-frame sequences with V and J called. Part of the clones is not carried over; for the studies checked, unresolved V genes explain less than half of this, and the remainder is unexplained. Clone size and V and J calls were adopted from that table, with D and trimming inferred from the DNA. The sample includes 18,000 or so clones, with 85% observed a single time. The ten largest account for 30% to 40% of the sample.

On this clone: Its antigen specificity is not known. No much larger clonotype is one base removed from it; base qualities were not supplied.

In this chain, TRBV9 is recombined with TRBJ2-1, and TRBD2 aligns with 9 junction nucleotides. Material for sequencing was peripheral blood. This sequence was found in a human donor with active COVID-19. The donor label of this sample is uncertain. The DNA sequence is given as TGTGCCAGCAGCGTAGTGGGTAGCGGGAGCCTCTACAATGAGCAGTTCTTC. Its protein reads: CASSVVGSGSLYNEQFF.